A selection of T cell receptor beta chains follows, all from one sample in a study of shared clonotypes between healthy human individuals. The assay was immunoSEQ multiplex PCR, and TCRdb's table has in-frame clones only and misses some. The table includes approximately 1,500,000 clones, 95% to 99% detected once. Sample: naive CD4+ T cells sorted from blood. The receptors were gathered from a man between 25 and 39 years old in good health. Each CDR3 is given with its conserved first and last residue. D genes are given only for firm matches. The size field is filled for only some rows; it gives once, few, many or a size class.

clone size	J gene	D gene	V gene	CDR3 length	CDR3 DNA	CDR3 protein
NA	TRBJ2-7	TRBD1	TRBV6-1	13	TGTGCCAGCATCCGGGACAGGTTGTACGAGCAGTACTTC	CASIRDRLYEQYF
NA	TRBJ1-4	NA	TRBV5-6	13	TGTGCCAGCAGATCCGTTTCGGGCGAAAAACTGTTTTTT	CASRSVSGEKLFF
NA	TRBJ2-5	NA	TRBV13	16	TGTGCCAGCAGCTCCAGACATCTTGGTCTTTTTGAGACCCAGTACTTC	CASSSRHLGLFETQYF
NA	TRBJ2-7	TRBD1	TRBV5-1	13	TGCGCCAGCAAACGAGGGGGCAGCTACGAGCAGTACTTC	CASKRGGSYEQYF
NA	TRBJ2-2	NA	TRBV2	13	TGTGCCAGCAACGGCGTGAACACCGGGGAGCTGTTTTTT	CASNGVNTGELFF
NA	TRBJ2-7	NA	TRBV5-4	14	TGTGCCAGCAGCAAAGACAACGGGAACTACGAGCAGTACTTC	CASSKDNGNYEQYF
NA	TRBJ2-7	NA	TRBV11-2	16	TGTGCCAGCAGCTTAGGGCCGGGGCCGACGGTCCGCGAGCAGTACTTC	CASSLGPGPTVREQYF
NA	TRBJ2-2	TRBD2	TRBV5-4	17	TGTGCCAGCAGCCACAGGACTAGCGGGAGTCACACCGGGGAGCTGTTTTTT	CASSHRTSGSHTGELFF
NA	TRBJ2-1	NA	TRBV6-5	11	TGTGCCAGCAGTTACTCAGGGTCGCAGTTCTTC	CASSYSGSQFF
NA	TRBJ1-5	NA	TRBV6-1	15	TGTGCCAGCAGTGAAGGGGGTCTCGAAGGGCAGCCCCAGCATTTT	CASSEGGLEGQPQHF
once	TRBJ1-2	NA	TRBV10-3	12	TGTGCCATCAGTAAGGAAAGCTATGGCTACACCTTC	CAISKESYGYTF
NA	TRBJ2-5	NA	TRBV11-3	16	TGTGCCAGCAGCATTGGACATTCCTCGGGGCAAGAGACCCAGTACTTC	CASSIGHSSGQETQYF
NA	TRBJ2-5	NA	TRBV7-2	15	TGTGCCAGCAGCTTAGCTAGCGGAAACCAAGAGACCCAGTACTTC	CASSLASGNQETQYF
NA	TRBJ2-7	TRBD2	TRBV7-2	17	TGTGCCAGCAGCTTAACACCGGGACTAGCGGGAGTGGACGAGCAGTACTTC	CASSLTPGLAGVDEQYF
NA	TRBJ2-3	NA	TRBV11-2	15	TGTGCCAGCAGCCCCCCGTTATGGGGGGCAGATACGCAGTATTTT	CASSPPLWGADTQYF
NA	TRBJ2-7	NA	TRBV5-4	13	TGTGCCAGCAGCTTGTCCAGCTCCTACGAGCAGTACTTC	CASSLSSSYEQYF
NA	TRBJ1-1	NA	TRBV28	17	TGTGCCAGCAGCTCACCGGGCCGAGATATTGGTATCACTGAAGCTTTCTTT	CASSSPGRDIGITEAFF
NA	TRBJ2-5	NA	TRBV9	16	TGTGCCAGCAGCCAGGGGGGGCTTACCTGGCAAGAGACCCAGTACTTC	CASSQGGLTWQETQYF
NA	TRBJ2-1	TRBD1	TRBV25-1	15	TGTGCCAGCAGTGCGGGGGACAGGGTATACAATGAGCAGTTCTTC	CASSAGDRVYNEQFF
NA	TRBJ2-1	NA	TRBV6-1	13	TGTGCCAGTAGTCGGAGCTCCTACAATGAGCAGTTCTTC	CASSRSSYNEQFF
NA	TRBJ2-3	TRBD2	TRBV6-1	16	TGTGCCAGCAGTGAATACGGACTAGCGGGTTTCGATACGCAGTATTTT	CASSEYGLAGFDTQYF
NA	TRBJ1-1	NA	TRBV27	20	TGTGCCAGCAGTTTTTATGCCGTTGTTTTATCATCTAGAGTGAAAACTGAAGCTTTCTTT	CASSFYAVVLSSRVKTEAFF
NA	TRBJ2-2	NA	TRBV6-5	15	TGTGCCAGCAGTTACTCGACAGTTAGCACCGGGGAGCTGTTTTTT	CASSYSTVSTGELFF
NA	TRBJ2-3	NA	TRBV9	14	TGTGCCAGCAGCGGGGACTCCATGGCCGATACGCAGTATTTT	CASSGDSMADTQYF
NA	TRBJ2-1	NA	TRBV29-1	16	TGCAGCGTTTTTGTGACTTACTCGAGATCCAACAATGAGCAGTTCTTC	CSVFVTYSRSNNEQFF
NA	TRBJ1-1	NA	TRBV28	14	TGTGCCAGCAGTTTGAGGCAGAGCAACACTGAAGCTTTCTTT	CASSLRQSNTEAFF
NA	TRBJ2-3	NA	TRBV18	14	TGTGCCAGCGGGGTGACGGATAGCACAGATACGCAGTATTTT	CASGVTDSTDTQYF
NA	TRBJ2-7	TRBD1	TRBV2	15	TGTGCCAGCAGTGAAGGGCCAGGGGGCATCTACGAGCAGTACTTC	CASSEGPGGIYEQYF
NA	TRBJ2-7	NA	TRBV7-9	13	TGTGCCAGCAGCTTAAGGCGGGACTCCAGGTTCCTCTTC	CASSLRRDSRFLF
NA	TRBJ2-1	NA	TRBV21-1	15	TGTGCCAGCAGCAAAAGGAGGGACAGACACAATGAGCAGTTCTTC	CASSKRRDRHNEQFF
NA	TRBJ2-5	NA	TRBV20-1	11	TGCAGTGCTACAGGGTTGGAGACCCAGTACTTC	CSATGLETQYF
NA	TRBJ2-7	TRBD1	TRBV7-3	13	TGTGCCAGCAGCTTCGACAGGGGCTACGAGCAGTACTTC	CASSFDRGYEQYF
NA	TRBJ2-6	TRBD2	TRBV9	16	TGTGCCAGCAGCCTGGGACTAGTTTCTGGGGCCAACGTCCTGACTTTC	CASSLGLVSGANVLTF
NA	TRBJ1-3	NA	TRBV9	17	TGTGCCAGCAGCGTAGAGACCACGCCCAGGGCTGGAAACACCATATATTTT	CASSVETTPRAGNTIYF
NA	TRBJ2-3	NA	TRBV19	14	TGTGCCAGTGGGACCATTTTGGGAACAGATACGCAGTATTTT	CASGTILGTDTQYF
NA	TRBJ1-4	NA	TRBV29-1	12	TGCAGCGTTGTCGGAGCGAATGAAAAACTGTTTTTT	CSVVGANEKLFF
NA	TRBJ2-7	NA	TRBV2	13	TGTGCCAGCACCGCCACCCCCTTCTACGAGCAGTACTTC	CASTATPFYEQYF
few	TRBJ2-7	NA	TRBV18	12	TGTGCCAGCTCTTCGAGCTCCTACGAGCAGTACTTC	CASSSSSYEQYF
NA	TRBJ2-3	TRBD2	TRBV9	19	TGTGCCAGCAGCGTAGAACGTTTGGTCGGAAGCGGGACCCCAGATACGCAGTATTTT	CASSVERLVGSGTPDTQYF
NA	TRBJ2-1	NA	TRBV25-1	15	TGTGCCAGCAATAGCCAGCGGTCCTCCTACAATGAGCAGTTCTTC	CASNSQRSSYNEQFF
NA	TRBJ2-7	TRBD2	TRBV18	16	TGTGCCAGCTCACCACAGACTAGCGGTATATCCTACGAGCAGTACTTC	CASSPQTSGISYEQYF
NA	TRBJ1-5	NA	TRBV7-2	15	TGTGCCAGCAGCTCCCGGGCCGGTCCATATCAGCCCCAGCATTTT	CASSSRAGPYQPQHF